Detailed here is one T cell receptor (beta chain). Its target is unknown. Between the trimmed V and J ends, which lost 0 bases and 3 bases, there was a span of 10 bases. The length of the CDR3 is 15 residues. Per the germline V gene, CDR1 is SGHRS and CDR2 is YFSETQ. The sample originates from a study of cytomegalovirus exposure and HLA in healthy donors. Study outcomes and limitations: Rare TCR sequences predominated, though certain public TCRs were found in many donors. Most likely, a cluster of highly shared sequence variants arose as a sequencing artifact.

These donors, healthy bone marrow donors, were studied. Vbeta (60) and Jbeta (13) primers were used in the PCR. Method: immunoSEQ multiplex PCR; TCRdb's copy keeps in-frame clones and lacks some. This sample contains around 52,000 clones. This sequence originates from a woman in her 50s in good health and CMV-seropositive. V is TRBV5-1 and J is TRBJ1-3; D ambiguous. Sequences were obtained from PBMCs. CDR3 in DNA: TGCGCCAGCAGCTTGGTAGGAGGGTTTGGAAACACCATATATTTT. Its protein product is CASSLVGGFGNTIYF.